These T cell receptor beta chains were read from a single sample in a study of response to subunit inactivated influenza vaccine. TCRdb called the RT-PCR reads again in MiXCR, with one record for every CDR3 protein. This table has 600,000 to 850,000 distinct CDR3 sequences, 14% appearing once. The sample was PBMCs from blood, taken 14 to 15 days before vaccination. These receptors all stem from a man aged 50 to 59 who received an inactivated influenza vaccine. CDR3s include the opening cysteine and the closing phenylalanine or tryptophan. A D gene is named only where the DNA matches it firmly. Clone size is not always given. Where it is, it says once, few, many or a class for expanded clones.

v_call	d_call	j_call	clone_size	cdr3_aa	cdr3_nt
TRBV29-1	.	TRBJ2-7	.	CSVKSPRDYEQNF	TGCAGCGTTAAGAGCCCCCGAGACTACGAGCAGAACTTC
TRBV28	TRBD2	TRBJ2-7	.	CAGSSLAGGTYEQYF	TGTGCCGGCAGTTCGCTAGCGGGAGGTACCTACGAGCAGTACTTC
TRBV5-1	TRBD1	TRBJ1-3	few	CASSARTGGSSGNTIYF	TGCGCCAGCAGCGCGAGGACAGGGGGTTCCTCTGGAAACACCATATATTTT
TRBV15	TRBD2	TRBJ2-5	.	CATSRALGLAGVIETQYF	TGTGCCACCAGCAGGGCCCTGGGGCTAGCGGGAGTTATTGAGACCCAGTACTTC
TRBV5-1	.	TRBJ2-3	many	CASSLGYRTSTDTQYF	TGCGCCAGCAGCTTGGGATATCGGACTAGCACAGATACGCAGTATTTT
TRBV7-8	.	TRBJ2-2	.	CASISGGNTGELFF	TGTGCCAGCATATCCGGGGGGAACACCGGGGAGCTGTTTTTT
TRBV5-1	.	TRBJ2-7	few	CASSPSVGSDEQYF	TGCGCCAGCAGCCCGAGCGTGGGGTCAGACGAGCAGTACTTC
TRBV5-1	TRBD2	TRBJ2-7	few	CASSFQPGGPYEQYF	TGCGCCAGCAGCTTTCAACCGGGAGGGCCCTACGAGCAGTACTTC
TRBV12-3/TRBV12-4	.	TRBJ2-2	.	CASGPRGETGELFF	TGTGCCAGCGGACCTAGGGGGGAGACCGGGGAGCTGTTTTTT
TRBV7-8	.	TRBJ2-3	few	CASSIRAQAPDTQYF	TGTGCCAGCAGCATCCGGGCCCAGGCGCCAGATACGCAGTATTTT
TRBV10-3	.	TRBJ2-7	.	CASGPSGFYEQYF	TGTGCCAGCGGACCCAGTGGGTTCTACGAGCAGTACTTC
TRBV20-1	.	TRBJ2-3	.	CSVPGRPHTDTQYF	TGCAGTGTCCCGGGACGACCCCACACAGATACGCAGTATTTT
TRBV4-1	.	TRBJ2-3	many	CASSQGGSTDTQYF	TGCGCCAGCAGCCAAGGGGGAAGCACAGATACGCAGTATTTT
TRBV11-2	.	TRBJ1-1	many	CASSLSGMNTEAFF	TGTGCCAGCAGCTTATCAGGGATGAACACTGAAGCTTTCTTT
TRBV7-8	TRBD1	TRBJ1-1	.	CASSLWDRNTEAFF	TGTGCCAGCAGCCTATGGGACAGGAACACTGAAGCTTTCTTT
TRBV7-2	TRBD2	TRBJ2-7	once	CASSFQTQAGEQYF	TGTGCCAGCAGCTTCCAGACGCAAGCGGGGGAGCAGTACTTC
TRBV30	.	TRBJ1-5	few	CAWSVRNNQPQHF	TGTGCCTGGAGTGTACGCAACAATCAGCCCCAGCATTTT